The rows below give T cell receptor beta chains drawn from one sample of a study of shared clonotypes between healthy human individuals. Here immunoSEQ multiplex PCR was the method, and the copy in TCRdb shows in-frame clones only, minus some. The sample lists 300,000 to 400,000 clones, around two thirds seen once, with approximately 10% in the top ten. The sequenced material came from memory CD4+ T cells sorted from blood. The receptors were sampled from a man in his thirties or forties in good health. Both conserved end residues are part of each CDR3. The D gene is left open where the match is weak. Clone size, where shown, is once, few, many, or a class for clones that have expanded.

abundance	v_gene	j_gene	d_gene	CDR3aa
NA	TRBV7-9	TRBJ1-2	NA	CASSYDWTNYGYTF
NA	TRBV6-5	TRBJ1-2	NA	CASRRPGSNYGYTF
NA	TRBV5-1	TRBJ1-4	NA	CASRSGVAGEKLFF
NA	TRBV7-8	TRBJ2-3	NA	CASSPRGKGTDTQYF
NA	TRBV4-2	TRBJ2-1	TRBD2	CASSQETGTRYNEQFF
once	TRBV14	TRBJ2-7	NA	CASSRWELSYEQYF
once	TRBV19	TRBJ2-1	NA	CASRNQGSSYNEQFF
NA	TRBV10-3	TRBJ2-2	TRBD1	CAISEAGTDNTGELFF
many	TRBV5-6	TRBJ2-7	TRBD2	CASSLGLAWEQYF
NA	TRBV19	TRBJ1-5	TRBD1	CASRAGTGSNQPQHF
NA	TRBV5-1	TRBJ2-3	NA	CASSSGRGSGVTDTQYF
NA	TRBV7-6	TRBJ2-2	NA	CASSLAGDTGELFF
NA	TRBV6-6	TRBJ2-5	NA	CASNLRGEQETQYF
many	TRBV19	TRBJ1-2	NA	CASSIGGLDYGYTF
NA	TRBV18	TRBJ2-3	NA	CASSPSITDTQYF
NA	TRBV7-9	TRBJ1-1	TRBD1	CASSFAGQRGTEAFF
NA	TRBV2	TRBJ2-7	NA	CASSEHQNSYEQYF
NA	TRBV27	TRBJ2-7	NA	CASRQTSHYEQYF
NA	TRBV5-4	TRBJ2-2	TRBD2	CASSLARLADTGELFF
NA	TRBV18	TRBJ1-1	NA	CASSLYGPSNTEAFF
NA	TRBV29-1	TRBJ1-5	NA	CSAGQTNQPQHF
few	TRBV5-1	TRBJ1-3	NA	CASSLAGSGNTIYF
NA	TRBV7-9	TRBJ2-7	TRBD1	CASSPGTGGFQSSYEQYF
NA	TRBV7-9	TRBJ2-3	TRBD2	CASSLGLAGPTDTQYF
NA	TRBV6-6	TRBJ2-7	TRBD2	CASSYSSGSHSYEQYF
NA	TRBV30	TRBJ2-2	NA	CAWSVRGGELFF
NA	TRBV2	TRBJ1-2	TRBD1	CASSRQGRTGYTF
NA	TRBV10-3	TRBJ2-3	TRBD1	CAIRAGTGKKSSTDTQYF
NA	TRBV2	TRBJ2-7	NA	CASRGETYEQYF
NA	TRBV11-2	TRBJ2-2	NA	CASRLNPGLDTGELFF